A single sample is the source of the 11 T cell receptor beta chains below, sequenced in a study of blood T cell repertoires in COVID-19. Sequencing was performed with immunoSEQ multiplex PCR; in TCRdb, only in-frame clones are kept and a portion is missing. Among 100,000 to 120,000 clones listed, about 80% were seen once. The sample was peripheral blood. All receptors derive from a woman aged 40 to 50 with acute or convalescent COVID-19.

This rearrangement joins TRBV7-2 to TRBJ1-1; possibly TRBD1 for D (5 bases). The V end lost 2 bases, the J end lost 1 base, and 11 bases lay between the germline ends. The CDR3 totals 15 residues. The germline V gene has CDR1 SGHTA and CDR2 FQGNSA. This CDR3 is CASSLYGGGNTEAFF. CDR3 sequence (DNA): TGTGCCAGCAGCTTATACGGCGGGGGGAACACTGAAGCTTTCTTT.

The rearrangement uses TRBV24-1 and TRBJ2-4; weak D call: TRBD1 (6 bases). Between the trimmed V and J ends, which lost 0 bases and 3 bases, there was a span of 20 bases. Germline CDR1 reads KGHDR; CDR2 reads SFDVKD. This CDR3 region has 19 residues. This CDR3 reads CATSDLSVDRSILKNIQYF. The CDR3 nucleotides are TGTGCCACCAGTGATTTGAGCGTGGACAGATCAATACTCAAAAACATTCAGTACTTC.

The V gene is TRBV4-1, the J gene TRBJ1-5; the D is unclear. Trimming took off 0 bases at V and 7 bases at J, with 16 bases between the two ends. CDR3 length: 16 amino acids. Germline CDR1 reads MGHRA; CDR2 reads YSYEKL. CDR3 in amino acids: CASSQDGGRGRQPQHF. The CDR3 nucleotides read TGCGCCAGCAGCCAAGATGGAGGGCGAGGTCGACAGCCCCAGCATTTT.

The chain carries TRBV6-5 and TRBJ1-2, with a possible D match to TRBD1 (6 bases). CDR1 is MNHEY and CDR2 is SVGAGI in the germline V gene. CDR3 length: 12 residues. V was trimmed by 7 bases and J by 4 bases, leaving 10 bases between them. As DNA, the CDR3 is TGTGCCAGCAAGGACAGTGCCTATGGCTACACCTTC. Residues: CASKDSAYGYTF.

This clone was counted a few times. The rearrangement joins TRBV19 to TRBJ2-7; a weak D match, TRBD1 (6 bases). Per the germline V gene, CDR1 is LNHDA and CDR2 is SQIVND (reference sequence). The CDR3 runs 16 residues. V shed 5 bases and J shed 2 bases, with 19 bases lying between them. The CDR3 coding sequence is TGTGCCAGTAGTCCTCAAGCGGACAGTTTCACCTACGAGCAGTACTTC. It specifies CASSPQADSFTYEQYF. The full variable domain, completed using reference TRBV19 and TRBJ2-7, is DGGITQSPKYLFRKEGQNVTLSCEQNLNHDAMYWYRQDPGQGLRLIYYSQIVNDFQKGDIAEGYSVSREKKESFPLTVTSAQKNPTAFYLCASSPQADSFTYEQYFGPGTRLTVT.

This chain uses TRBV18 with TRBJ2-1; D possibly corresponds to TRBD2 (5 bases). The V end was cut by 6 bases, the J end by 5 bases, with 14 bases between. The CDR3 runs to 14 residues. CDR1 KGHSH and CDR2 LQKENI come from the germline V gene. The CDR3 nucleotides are TGTGCCAGCTCCCCTAGCCTCCTGAACAATGAGCAGTTCTTC. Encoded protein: CASSPSLLNNEQFF. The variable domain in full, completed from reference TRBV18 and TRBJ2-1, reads NAGVMQNPRHLVRRRGQEARLRCSPMKGHSHVYWYRQLPEEGLKFMVYLQKENIIDESGMPKERFSAEFPKEGPSILRIQQVVRGDSAAYFCASSPSLLNNEQFFGPGTRLTVL.

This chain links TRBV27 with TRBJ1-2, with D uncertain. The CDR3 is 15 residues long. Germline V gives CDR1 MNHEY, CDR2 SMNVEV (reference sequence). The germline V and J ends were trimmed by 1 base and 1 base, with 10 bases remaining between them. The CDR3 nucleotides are TGTGCCAGCAGTTTATTTTCGGCGGTTAACTATGGCTACACCTTC. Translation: CASSLFSAVNYGYTF.

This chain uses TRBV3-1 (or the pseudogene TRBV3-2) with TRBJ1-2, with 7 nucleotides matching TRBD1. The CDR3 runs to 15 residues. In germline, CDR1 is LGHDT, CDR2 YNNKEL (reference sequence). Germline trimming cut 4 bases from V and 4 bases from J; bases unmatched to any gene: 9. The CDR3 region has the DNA TGTGCCAGCAGCCGTCCGGGACAGAACACCTATGGCTACACCTTC. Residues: CASSRPGQNTYGYTF.

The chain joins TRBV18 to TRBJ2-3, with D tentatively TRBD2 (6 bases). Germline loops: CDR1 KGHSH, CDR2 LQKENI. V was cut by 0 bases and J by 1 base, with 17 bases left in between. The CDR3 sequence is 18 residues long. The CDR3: CASSPPPGLRGGTDTQYF. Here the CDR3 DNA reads TGTGCCAGCTCACCACCCCCGGGTTTGCGGGGCGGCACAGATACGCAGTATTTT. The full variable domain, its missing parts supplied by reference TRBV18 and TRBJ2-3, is NAGVMQNPRHLVRRRGQEARLRCSPMKGHSHVYWYRQLPEEGLKFMVYLQKENIIDESGMPKERFSAEFPKEGPSILRIQQVVRGDSAAYFCASSPPPGLRGGTDTQYFGPGTRLTVL.

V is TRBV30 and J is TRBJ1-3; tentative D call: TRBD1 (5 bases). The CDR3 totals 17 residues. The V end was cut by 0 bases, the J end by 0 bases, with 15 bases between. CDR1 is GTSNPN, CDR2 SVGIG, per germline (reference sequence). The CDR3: CAWSVSGYRASGNTIYF. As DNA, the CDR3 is TGTGCCTGGAGTGTTTCAGGGTATCGGGCCTCTGGAAACACCATATATTTT. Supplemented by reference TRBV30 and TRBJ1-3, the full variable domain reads SQTIHQWPATLVQPVGSPLSLECTVEGTSNPNLYWYRQAAGRGLQLLFYSVGIGQISSEVPQNLSASRPQDRQFILSSKKLLLSDSGFYLCAWSVSGYRASGNTIYFGEGSWLTVV.

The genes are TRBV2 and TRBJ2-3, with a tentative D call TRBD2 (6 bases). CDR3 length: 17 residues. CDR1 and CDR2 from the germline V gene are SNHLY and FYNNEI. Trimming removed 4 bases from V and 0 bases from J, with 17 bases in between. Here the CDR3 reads CASSGLPWGTSTDTQYF. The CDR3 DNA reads TGTGCCAGCAGTGGGCTCCCGTGGGGGACTAGCACAGATACGCAGTATTTT.